This passage covers 10 T cell receptor beta chains from one sample sequenced in a study of blood T cell repertoires in COVID-19. Measured with immunoSEQ multiplex PCR; TCRdb has only the in-frame clones, and not every one. The sample contains about 150,000 clones, less than 95% of which appear only once. Sequencing input: peripheral blood. These receptors were taken from a man over 45 with acute or convalescent COVID-19.

The chain carries TRBV5-8 and TRBJ2-5, with D maybe TRBD2 (6 bases). The CDR3 runs to 15 residues. Trimming left V 4 bases short and J 3 bases short, with 16 bases between. The V gene's germline CDR1 is SGHTS and CDR2 YDEGEE. CDR3 nucleotide sequence: TGTGCCAGCAGCCCTAATTGGGGGGTTAAAGAGACCCAGTACTTC. This encodes CASSPNWGVKETQYF. The variable domain in full, completed from reference TRBV5-8 and TRBJ2-5, reads EAGVTQSPTHLIKTRGQQATLRCSPISGHTSVYWYQQALGLGLQFLLWYDEGEERNRGNFPPRFSGRQFPNYSSELNVNALELEDSALYLCASSPNWGVKETQYFGPGTRLLVL.

V and J are TRBV12-3 or TRBV12-4 and TRBJ1-1, with D possibly being TRBD1 (5 bases). Trimming took 6 bases from V and 1 from J, leaving 9 bases between them. There are 13 residues in the CDR3. CDR3: CASSLQANTEAFF. The CDR3 bases are TGTGCCAGCAGCTTACAGGCGAACACTGAAGCTTTCTTT.

The rearrangement uses TRBV29-1 and TRBJ1-2, with a weak D call TRBD1 (6 bases). The germline CDR1 and CDR2 sequences are SQVTM and ANQGSEA. The CDR3 extends over 13 amino acids. V lost 2 bases and J 4 bases, leaving 11 bases between the germline ends. CDR3 amino acids: CSVENQGTYGYTF. For the CDR3, the DNA is TGCAGCGTTGAAAACCAGGGGACCTATGGCTACACCTTC.

This clone appeared a few times. This rearrangement joins TRBV11-2 to TRBJ1-6; the D gene is possibly TRBD1 (6 bases). The CDR3 is 15 residues long. Germline V CDR1 and CDR2: SGHAT, FQNNGV. V was shortened by 0 bases and J by 7 bases, with 10 bases between the two germline ends. DNA of the CDR3: TGTGCCAGCAGCTTAGACCCAGGGGCAAATTCACCCCTCCACTTT. Its protein product is CASSLDPGANSPLHF.

The chain joins TRBV24-1 to TRBJ2-7, with a tentative D call TRBD1 (5 bases). The ends were cut back, 5 bases at V and 3 bases at J, with 10 bases in the middle. Per germline, CDR1 KGHDR and CDR2 SFDVKD. The CDR3 is made up of 13 amino acids. CDR3 nucleotide sequence: TGTGCCACCAGTGTAGGTCAGGGCTACGAGCAGTACTTC. Amino acids: CATSVGQGYEQYF.

V is TRBV3-1 (or the pseudogene TRBV3-2) and J is TRBJ2-3, with D uncertain. V was clipped by 3 bases and J by 5 bases, with 9 bases between them. The germline V gene encodes CDR1 LGHDT and CDR2 YNNKEL (reference sequence). CDR3 length equals 13 residues. CDR3 DNA: TGTGCCAGCAGCCAGCTATACGTAGATACGCAGTATTTT. Translation: CASSQLYVDTQYF.

The chain has TRBV11-3 and TRBJ2-1; no firm D call. The CDR3 contains 13 residues. Germline assignment: CDR1 SGHNT and CDR2 YENEEA. V was cut by 2 bases and J by 4 bases, with 6 bases left in between. The CDR3 DNA sequence: TGTGCCAGCAGCTTATCACTTTACAATGAGCAGTTCTTC. As protein: CASSLSLYNEQFF.

V gene TRBV18 combines with J gene TRBJ2-5; D might be TRBD1 (6 bases). CDR3 size: 15 residues. Germline CDR1 KGHSH, CDR2 LQKENI. V lost 3 bases and J lost 5, with 16 bases in between. The CDR3 DNA sequence: TGTGCCAGCTCACCTTCAGGGGTCGTTTCGGAGACCCAGTACTTC. Encoded protein: CASSPSGVVSETQYF.

This sequence joins TRBV5-1 and TRBJ1-1; possible D gene TRBD1, 6 bases. There are 13 residues in the CDR3. CDR1 SGHRS and CDR2 YFSETQ come from the germline V gene. Between the trimmed V and J ends, which lost 4 bases and 3 bases, there was a span of 10 bases. For the CDR3, the DNA is TGCGCCAGCAGCAGAAACAGGGACACTGAAGCTTTCTTT. It is translated as CASSRNRDTEAFF.

This rearrangement joins TRBV4-3 to TRBJ1-3, with D perhaps matching TRBD1 (6 bases). Germline V gene sequence: CDR1 LGHNA, CDR2 YSLEER. The CDR3 runs 16 residues. Trimming took 4 bases from V and 6 from J, leaving 19 bases between them. CDR3 coding DNA: TGCGCCAGCAGCCCAAAGCACGGGGGGCCCAAAAACACCATATATTTT. Amino acid sequence: CASSPKHGGPKNTIYF.